This T cell receptor beta chain stems from a study of cytomegalovirus exposure and HLA in healthy donors. Study-level findings and limits: With DRB1 most and HLA-C fewest, TCR association rates differed between HLA loci in a later analysis. Highly shared sequence variants in one cluster were likely a sequencing artifact.

The PCR had 60 Vbeta and 13 Jbeta primers. Data came from immunoSEQ multiplex PCR; TCRdb stores just in-frame clones and leaves some out. The sample has around 150,000 clones; about 82% are singletons. Per germline, CDR1 SEHNR and CDR2 FQNEAQ (reference sequence). The CDR3 extends over 13 amino acids. Note on this clone: Its antigen is undetermined. At one end, the junction sequence differs from germline, possibly due to a read error.

Nominal health characterized the donors when sampled, though unrecorded immune exposures were likely. The chain joins TRBV7-9 to TRBJ1-1; D is uncertain. The clonotype comes from a man aged 30 to 39 in good health. Sequenced: PBMCs. The CDR3, as DNA: TGTTCCAGCAGCCCCACATTAAACACTGAAGCTTTCTTT. This sequence encodes CSSSPTLNTEAFF.